This T cell receptor beta chain was retrieved from a study of T cell changes during pregnancy in multiple sclerosis (dated by TCRdb to between 2018 and 2021). For context, the study as a whole: The study examined how the T cell repertoire changed over the course of pregnancy in women with multiple sclerosis.

About this clone itself: What antigen it recognizes has not been identified. Qualities for individual bases were not recorded, and no much larger clone is one base off.

Based on the germline V gene, the CDR1 and CDR2 sequences are MGHDK and SYGVNS. V loses 9 bases, J loses 2 bases, and the germline ends lie 19 bases apart. The CDR3 starts with the cysteine, ends with the phenylalanine, and has 15 residues. This entry keeps only the CDR3 DNA: 45 bases, framed from base 1. Preparation of the library involved the immunoSEQ multiplex PCR assay. Held by TCRdb, this immuneACCESS table contains in-frame sequences only and omits some clones. Under half of the omission traces to an unresolved V gene where checked; the cause of the rest is unknown. This sample holds roughly 60,000 clones; roughly nine tenths were observed only once. Of the sample, roughly 0.7% falls within the top ten clones.

The TCR originated in a female donor with multiple sclerosis, enrolled in a pregnancy study. The specimen was CD4+ T cells from peripheral blood mononuclear cells, collected in the first trimester of pregnancy. The receptor chain draws on TRBV25-1 and TRBJ2-5; TRBD2 might be the D gene, on 6 matching bases. The DNA reads TGTGCCAGTAGCTCTGGGGACTTCGTACAAGAGACCCAGTACTTC. Translated, it gives CASSSGDFVQETQYF. Reference TRBV25-1 and TRBJ2-5 genes cover what lies past the CDR3, so the full variable domain is EADIYQTPRYLVIGTGKKITLECSQTMGHDKMYWYQQDPGMELHLIHYSYGVNSTEKGDLSSESTVSRIRTEHFPLTLESARPSHTSQYLCASSSGDFVQETQYFGPGTRLLVL.